This TCR beta chain is drawn from a study of blood T cell repertoires in COVID-19. The wider study: COVID-19 samples, acute and convalescent, were from the United States, Italy and Spain. From T cells, B-cell-depleted T cells, or PBMCs came the material, which was cDNA or gDNA.

Germline-derived CDR1 and CDR2 are MDHEN and SYDVKM. Trimming took 7 bases from V and 5 from J; bases not matched to a gene: 7. This CDR3 is built from 15 residues. Original processing methods: How many nucleated cells were present was estimated from reference gene primer amplification. Here immunoSEQ multiplex PCR was the method, and the copy in TCRdb shows in-frame clones only, minus some. V and J calls and clone size are those listed in that table; D and trimming were worked out from the DNA. The sample carries approximately 120,000 clones, more than 85% recorded once. The rearrangement links TRBV28 to TRBJ1-5; TRBD1 agrees at 11 bases. Sequenced material: peripheral blood. This clonotype was obtained from a human donor with acute or convalescent COVID-19. The donor label of this sample is uncertain. The CDR3 bases are TGTGCCAGCACTCAAGGACAGGGGGCGTATCAGCCCCAGCATTTT. This encodes CASTQGQGAYQPQHF.